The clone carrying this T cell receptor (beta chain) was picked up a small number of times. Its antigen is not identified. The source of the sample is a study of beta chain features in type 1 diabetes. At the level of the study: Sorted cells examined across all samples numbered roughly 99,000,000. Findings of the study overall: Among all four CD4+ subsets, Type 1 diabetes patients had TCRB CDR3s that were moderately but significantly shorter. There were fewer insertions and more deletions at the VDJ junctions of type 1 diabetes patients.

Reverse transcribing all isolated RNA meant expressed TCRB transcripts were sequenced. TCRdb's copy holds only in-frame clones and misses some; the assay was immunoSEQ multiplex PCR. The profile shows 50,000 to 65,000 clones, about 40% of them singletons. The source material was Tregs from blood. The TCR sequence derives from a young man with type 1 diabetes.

CDR3 sequence: CASTGAGDEQFF. The CDR3 coding sequence is TGTGCCAGCACCGGGGCGGGGGATGAGCAGTTCTTC. V usage is TRBV13 and J usage is TRBJ2-1, with 7 bases that match TRBD2. Germline V lookup: CDR1 PRHDT, CDR2 FYEKMQ (reference sequence). The CDR3 is 12 residues long. V shed 7 bases, J shed 8 bases, and the junction held 5 bases outside the gene matches.